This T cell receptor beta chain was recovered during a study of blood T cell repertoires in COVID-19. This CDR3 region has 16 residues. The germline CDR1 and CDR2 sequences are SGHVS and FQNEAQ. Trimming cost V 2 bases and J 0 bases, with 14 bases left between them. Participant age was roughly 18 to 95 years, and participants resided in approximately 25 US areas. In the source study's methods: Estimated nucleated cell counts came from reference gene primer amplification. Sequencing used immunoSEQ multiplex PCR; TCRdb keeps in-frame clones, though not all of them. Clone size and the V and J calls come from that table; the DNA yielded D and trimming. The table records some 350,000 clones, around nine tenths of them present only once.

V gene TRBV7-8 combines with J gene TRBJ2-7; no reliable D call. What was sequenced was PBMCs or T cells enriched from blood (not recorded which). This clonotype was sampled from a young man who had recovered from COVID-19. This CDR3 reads CASSLSQRFPSYEQYF. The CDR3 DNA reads TGTGCCAGCAGCTTAAGTCAGCGATTCCCCTCCTACGAGCAGTACTTC. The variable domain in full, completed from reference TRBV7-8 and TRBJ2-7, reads GAGVSQSPRYKVAKRGQDVALRCDPISGHVSLFWYQQALGQGPEFLTYFQNEAQLDKSGLPSDRFFAERPEGSVSTLKIQRTQQEDSAVYLCASSLSQRFPSYEQYFGPGTRLTVT.